This T cell receptor beta chain was profiled in a study of cytomegalovirus exposure and HLA in healthy donors. Study results and limitations: Rare sequences made up most TCRs, while some public TCRs were found in many donors.

13 Jbeta primers and 60 Vbeta primers were used for the PCR. Only in-frame clones appear in the TCRdb table, and some are missing; sequencing was by immunoSEQ multiplex PCR. The profile shows approximately 140,000 clones, 60% to 85% of them singletons. On this clone itself: The antigen remains unidentified.

Germline lookup yields CDR1 MNHEY and CDR2 SMNVEV (reference sequence). The CDR3 totals 14 residues. Trimming pared 3 bases from V and 5 bases from J, leaving 11 bases between. This chain joins TRBV27 and TRBJ2-1; D unresolved. What was sequenced was PBMCs. This clonotype was sampled from a man in his forties or fifties in good health and CMV-seropositive. CDR3: CASSFVRGNNEQFF. CDR3 sequence (DNA): TGTGCCAGCAGTTTCGTCCGCGGAAACAATGAGCAGTTCTTC.